The present T cell receptor (beta chain) was sequenced within a study of beta chain features in type 1 diabetes. Germline loops: CDR1 SGDLS, CDR2 YYNGEE. V dropped 2 bases and J dropped 2; count of bases not matched to a gene: 7. This CDR3 spans 15 amino acids. Around 0.12 L of blood, on average, came from one heparinised draw per donor. This clone has only a few counts. Reverse transcribing all isolated RNA meant expressed TCRB transcripts were sequenced. The table came from immunoSEQ multiplex PCR; TCRdb's copy has only in-frame clones and leaves some out. The sample consists of 350,000 to 400,000 clones, less than 15% of them appearing once.

What was sequenced was naive CD4+ T cells from blood. This TCR was recovered from a woman aged 18-29 years in good health. The chain has TRBV9 and TRBJ2-7, with 7 bases aligning to TRBD1. CDR3 residues: CASSVSTGIPYEQYF. The DNA of the CDR3 is TGTGCCAGCAGCGTGTCGACAGGGATCCCCTACGAGCAGTACTTC.